These T cell receptor beta chains were read from a single sample in a study of blood T cell repertoires in COVID-19. Clones were sequenced by immunoSEQ multiplex PCR, and TCRdb holds only the in-frame ones, with some missing. Of around 300,000 clones listed, 88% are singletons. The specimen was PBMCs or T cells enriched from blood (not recorded which). The source of these receptors is a man aged 25 to 40 who had recovered from COVID-19. Each CDR3 is given without its conserved first and last residue. The D gene is left open where the match is weak. For some rows the clone size is stated as once, few or many, or as a class when expanded; others skip it.

d_gene: TRBD1
j_gene: TRBJ2-2
v_gene: TRBV9
abundance: .
CDR3aa: ASSPWGTGGELNTGELF

d_gene: TRBD2
j_gene: TRBJ2-1
v_gene: TRBV7-2
abundance: .
CDR3aa: ASIAGAGANNEQF

d_gene: TRBD2
j_gene: TRBJ2-3
v_gene: TRBV5-1
abundance: .
CDR3aa: ASSLRASGGFRTDTQY

d_gene: TRBD1
j_gene: TRBJ2-7
v_gene: TRBV11-2
abundance: .
CDR3aa: ASSFRTGPYEQY

d_gene: TRBD2
j_gene: TRBJ2-6
v_gene: TRBV4-2
abundance: once
CDR3aa: ASSRTSGGTGANVLT

d_gene: .
j_gene: TRBJ2-5
v_gene: TRBV5-5
abundance: .
CDR3aa: ASSLSPGRRLETQY

d_gene: .
j_gene: TRBJ1-2
v_gene: TRBV10-1
abundance: .
CDR3aa: ASSAGRTNYGYT

d_gene: TRBD1
j_gene: TRBJ2-7
v_gene: TRBV2
abundance: .
CDR3aa: ASTYRGLSYEQY

d_gene: .
j_gene: TRBJ1-2
v_gene: TRBV27
abundance: .
CDR3aa: ASTTSQDNRGYT

d_gene: .
j_gene: TRBJ1-3
v_gene: TRBV14
abundance: .
CDR3aa: ASSQETGGGNTIY

d_gene: TRBD1
j_gene: TRBJ1-4
v_gene: TRBV19
abundance: once
CDR3aa: ASSVKGAWLF

d_gene: TRBD1
j_gene: TRBJ2-5
v_gene: TRBV5-1
abundance: .
CDR3aa: ASRAGTGGETQY

d_gene: .
j_gene: TRBJ1-6
v_gene: TRBV10-3
abundance: .
CDR3aa: AISAAGPLH

d_gene: .
j_gene: TRBJ2-5
v_gene: TRBV15
abundance: .
CDR3aa: ATSVGGETQY

d_gene: .
j_gene: TRBJ1-4
v_gene: TRBV15
abundance: .
CDR3aa: ATSRDVGDEKLF